Listed here are 32 T cell receptor beta chains from one sample, sequenced in a study of Graves' ophthalmopathy and Graves' hyperthyroidism. RNA served as the template for amplifying TCR beta CDR3 regions. First-round RT-PCR with HTBI primers preceded a second-round multiplex PCR. TCRdb itself ran the multiplex PCR reads through MiXCR, one entry per CDR3 protein. The table lists around 1.1 million distinct CDR3 sequences, about two fifths of them singletons. What was sequenced was peripheral blood or thyroid tissue (not recorded which). The receptors derive from an adult man with Graves' hyperthyroidism.

The V gene is TRBV11-2, the J gene TRBJ1-3, with D unresolved. This CDR3 spans 16 amino acids. The ends were cut back, 5 bases at V and 0 bases at J, with 14 bases in the middle. Germline CDR1 reads SGHAT; CDR2 reads FQNNGV. As DNA, the CDR3 is TGTGCCAGCAGCCCCCGTAGACACTCCTCTGGAAACACCATATATTTT. It is translated as CASSPRRHSSGNTIYF.

Written as DNA, the CDR3 is TGTGCCAGCAGCCAAGATCTCAGGGTAGGGAAAAAACTGTTTTTT. Translating gives CASSQDLRVGKKLFF. The rearrangement links TRBV3-1 to TRBJ1-4; possibly TRBD1 for D (5 bases). V was pared by 0 bases and J by 9 bases, with 14 bases between. Germline assignment: CDR1 LGHDT and CDR2 YNNKEL (reference sequence). The CDR3 contains 15 residues.

This clonotype was seen many times. The chain employs TRBV12-3 or TRBV12-4 and TRBJ1-1, with a weak D call TRBD1 (5 bases). V shed 5 bases and J shed 6 bases, with 13 bases lying between them. This CDR3 spans 13 amino acids. CDR3 amino acids: CASSPARGPEAFF. The CDR3 coding sequence is TGTGCCAGCAGTCCCGCGAGGGGACCTGAAGCTTTCTTT.

In this sample, this clonotype turned up many times. The rearrangement uses TRBV10-3 and TRBJ2-2, with 8 bases aligning to TRBD1. The germline gives CDR1 ENHRY, CDR2 SYGVKD. This CDR3 is 14 amino acids long. J lost 0 bases, V lost 8 bases, and 2 bases had no gene match. The CDR3 here is CAIADRANTGELFF. In nucleotides, the CDR3 is TGTGCCATCGCGGACAGGGCGAACACCGGGGAGCTGTTTTTT.

The V and J genes are TRBV7-9 and TRBJ2-5, with unresolved D. Germline V lookup: CDR1 SEHNR, CDR2 FQNEAQ (reference sequence). CDR3 size: 13 residues. Trimming cost V 6 bases and J 3 bases, with 11 bases left between them. CDR3 in DNA: TGTGCCAGCAGGTCTTTCTGGGAAGAGACCCAGTACTTC. As protein: CASRSFWEETQYF.

This clonotype was found a few times. The chain links TRBV27 to TRBJ1-4; 8 nucleotides match TRBD1. The ends lost 4 bases at V and 8 bases at J; junction bases unmatched: 6. This CDR3 region has 14 residues. CDR1 is MNHEY, CDR2 SMNVEV, per germline (reference sequence). CDR3 amino acids: CASSSGGSLEKLFF. The CDR3 DNA reads as TGTGCCAGCAGTTCAGGGGGCTCGTTGGAAAAACTGTTTTTT.

As concerns this clonotype: A clone one base away is much larger, so this may be a read error. J is TRBJ1-6 and V is TRBV7-2; D is unresolved. This CDR3 has 15 residues. Germline values: CDR1 SGHTA, CDR2 FQGNSA. For the CDR3, the DNA is TGCGCCAGCAGGCCCGACCGGCTGAGTAATTCACGCCTCCACTTT. Protein sequence: CASRPDRLSNSRLHF.

This clonotype was seen at least ten times. The chain employs TRBV29-1 and TRBJ1-2; a possible D gene is TRBD1 (5 bases). The CDR3 length is 13 residues. Germline values: CDR1 SQVTM, CDR2 ANQGSEA. Trimming left V 5 bases short and J 3 bases short, with 13 bases between. The CDR3 coding sequence is TGCAGCGTTTCTAGAACAGGAGACTATGGCTACACCTTC. This encodes CSVSRTGDYGYTF.

The chain employs TRBV12-3 or TRBV12-4 and TRBJ1-2; no firm D call. Trimming took off 1 base at V and 8 bases at J, with 17 bases between the two ends. The CDR3 spans 15 residues. In DNA, the CDR3 is TGTGCCAGCAGTTTAGAGGTTGGGGTCGCCGGCGGCTACACCTTC. Protein sequence: CASSLEVGVAGGYTF.

Remarks on this clonotype: At one of its ends the junction is not consistent with the germline gene, which may arise from a read error. The V call is TRBV5-1, the J call TRBJ2-2; D uncertain. Looked up from germline, CDR1 is SGHRS and CDR2 is YFSETQ. The CDR3 spans 16 residues. As DNA, the CDR3 is TGCGTCAGCAGCTTGGTCGGCAGCACCGATTCTGAGGAGCTGTTTTTT. Residues: CVSSLVGSTDSEELFF.

Notes on this clonotype: This CDR3 is missing its conserved last phenylalanine or tryptophan, likely due to a read error. Because the CDR3's place on the DNA is in doubt, the DNA is left out and the CDR3 is given as listed by TCRdb. The genes are TRBV20-1 and TRBJ2-1; TRBD2, the table's D call, lacks a check against the DNA. Per germline, CDR1 DFQATT and CDR2 SNEGSKA (reference sequence). The CDR3 is 8 amino acids long, termini counted. The CDR3 reads CSARVRAG.

As concerns this clonotype: One base away lies a much larger clone, so this may be a sequencing read error. This sequence joins TRBV7-2 and TRBJ2-7; weak D call: TRBD1 (6 bases). The CDR3 covers 15 residues. CDR1 and CDR2 from the germline V gene are SGHTA and FQGNSA. CDR3 region: CASRQVDSETYEQYF. The CDR3 DNA reads as TGCGCCAGCAGACAAGTGGACAGCGAGACCTACGAGCAGTACTTC.

The V call is TRBV29-1, the J call TRBJ1-2, with D possibly being TRBD1 (6 bases). Germline V gene lookup returns CDR1 SQVTM and CDR2 ANQGSEA. Trimming removed 3 bases from V and 3 bases from J, with 11 bases in between. CDR3 length: 13 residues. The CDR3 is CSVEADSHYGYTF. CDR3 nucleotide sequence: TGCAGCGTTGAGGCGGACAGCCACTATGGCTACACCTTC.

This clonotype was picked up many times. V gene TRBV2 combines with J gene TRBJ1-1; no clear D gene. Between the trimmed V and J ends, which lost 7 bases and 0 bases, there was a span of 6 bases. The CDR3 length is 12 residues. CDR1 and CDR2 from the germline V gene are SNHLY and FYNNEI. CDR3 sequence reads: CASTNLNTEAFF. CDR3 in DNA: TGTGCCAGCACCAATTTGAACACTGAAGCTTTCTTT. Based on the CDR3 plus reference TRBV2 and TRBJ1-1, the full variable domain is EPEVTQTPSHQVTQMGQEVILRCVPISNHLYFYWYRQILGQKVEFLVSFYNNEISEKSEIFDDQFSVERPDGSNFTLKIRSTKLEDSAMYFCASTNLNTEAFFGQGTRLTVV.

The chain uses TRBV5-1 and TRBJ1-1; no clear D. The CDR3 runs to 17 residues. The ends were cut back, 4 bases at V and 4 bases at J, with 23 bases in the middle. Germline CDR1 and CDR2: SGHRS and YFSETQ. As DNA, the CDR3 is TGCGCCAGCAGCGGAGGAATAGCGGGAGAGGTGGGCACTGAAGCTTTCTTT. Its translation is CASSGGIAGEVGTEAFF.

This clonotype was recorded a few times. The rearrangement joins TRBV5-1 to TRBJ1-6; TRBD1 matches 8 bases. The trim removed 0 bases at V and 8 bases at J, leaving 1 base unmatched. CDR3 length: 14 residues. Germline lookup yields CDR1 SGHRS and CDR2 YFSETQ. This CDR3 reads CASSLATGDSPLHF. CDR3 nucleotide sequence: TGCGCCAGCAGCTTGGCGACAGGGGATTCACCCCTCCACTTT.

CDR3 DNA sequence: TGTGCCAGCTCACCCTGGACGGCTGAAGCTTTCTTT. This encodes CASSPWTAEAFF. V is TRBV18 and J is TRBJ1-1; D call uncertain. Germline V gene data show CDR1 as KGHSH and CDR2 as LQKENI. CDR3 length: 12 residues. V gave up 3 bases and J gave up 6 bases, with 8 bases separating them.

The V gene is TRBV12-3 or TRBV12-4, the J gene TRBJ2-5, with unresolved D. This CDR3 comprises 15 residues. V gave up 1 base and J gave up 4 bases, with 13 bases separating them. CDR3: CASSLELGPPETQYF. CDR3 bases: TGTGCCAGCAGTTTAGAGCTAGGGCCCCCAGAGACCCAGTACTTC.

In its sample, this clonotype was seen many times. The chain recombines TRBV19 with TRBJ2-5; TRBD2 is a possible D gene (6 bases). CDR3 length equals 14 residues. The germline V and J ends were trimmed by 5 bases and 2 bases, with 12 bases remaining between them. Germline CDR1 LNHDA, CDR2 SQIVND (reference sequence). CDR3 amino acids: CASSSQRVQETQYF. In nucleotides, the CDR3 is TGTGCCAGTAGTTCCCAGCGGGTACAAGAGACCCAGTACTTC.

V usage is TRBV19 and J usage is TRBJ1-2; 7 bases are shared with TRBD1. This CDR3 has 14 amino acids. Germline CDR1 and CDR2: LNHDA and SQIVND (reference sequence). V lost 9 bases to trimming and J lost 3 bases; unmatched junction nucleotides: 10. This chain's CDR3 is CASSFGQEYYGYTF. Here the CDR3 DNA reads TGTGCCAGCAGCTTCGGACAGGAGTACTATGGCTACACCTTC.

The chain carries TRBV24-1 and TRBJ1-1; TRBD1 matches 7 bases. Per germline, CDR1 KGHDR and CDR2 SFDVKD. This CDR3 region has 14 residues. The V gene end was trimmed by 6 bases and the J gene end by 3 bases; junction bases not matched to a gene: 6. As DNA, the CDR3 is TGTGCCACCAGTCCGACAGGGCCGCACACTGAAGCTTTCTTT. This encodes CATSPTGPHTEAFF.

This clonotype appeared many times. This chain links TRBV20-1 with TRBJ1-2; 8 nucleotides agree with TRBD1. J was trimmed by 5 bases and V by 3 bases; bases with no gene match: 5. The germline gives CDR1 DFQATT, CDR2 SNEGSKA (reference sequence). The CDR3 has 13 residues. CDR3 residues: CSARQTGEYGYTF. The CDR3 bases are TGCAGTGCTAGGCAGACAGGGGAATATGGCTACACCTTC.

The rearrangement joins TRBV9 to TRBJ2-7; 9 bases align to TRBD1. The J call is doubtful: the DNA matches TRBJ2-1 better. Germline-derived CDR1 and CDR2 are SGDLS and YYNGEE. The CDR3 is 16 residues long. The CDR3 here is CASSVEMGQGSDEQFF. CDR3 in DNA: TGTGCCAGCAGCGTAGAAATGGGACAGGGCTCGGATGAGCAGTTCTTC.

There are many counts of this clonotype. The chain joins TRBV6-5 to TRBJ1-5, with D hard to call. V lost 6 bases and J lost 4, with 13 bases in between. The V gene's germline CDR1 is MNHEY and CDR2 SVGAGI. This CDR3 comprises 14 residues. The CDR3 nucleotides read TGTGCCAGCAGCCGCCGCGGAGCGAATCAGCCCCAGCATTTT. It codes for CASSRRGANQPQHF.

A single count supports this clonotype. The chain links TRBV7-2 to TRBJ2-2, with 9 positions matching TRBD1. V was clipped by 5 bases and J by 9 bases; unmatched bases: 10. Germline V gene lookup returns CDR1 SGHTA and CDR2 FQGNSA. The CDR3 is 15 residues long. The CDR3 reads CASSASGTGFRELFF. CDR3 DNA sequence: TGTGCCAGCAGCGCTTCCGGGACAGGGTTCAGGGAGCTGTTTTTT.

The chain uses TRBV11-2 and TRBJ1-4; tentative D call: TRBD1 (5 bases). The CDR3 length is 19 residues. Germline CDR1 and CDR2: SGHAT and FQNNGV. V dropped 6 bases and J dropped 0 bases, with 23 bases sitting between them. CDR3 region: CASSFWGSFKVATNEKLFF. The CDR3 DNA reads as TGTGCCAGCAGTTTTTGGGGCAGTTTTAAAGTGGCAACTAATGAAAAACTGTTTTTT.

A remark on this clonotype: A junction end diverges from the germline sequence, so it may reflect a read error. The chain has TRBV25-1 and TRBJ2-2; 14 nucleotides match TRBD2. The CDR3 totals 18 residues. CDR1 and CDR2 from the germline V gene are MGHDK and SYGVNS. The CDR3 nucleotides are TGCGCCAGCAGCTACGCCGGGACTAGCGGGGGGAACACCGGGGAGCTGTTTTTT. Translating it yields CASSYAGTSGGNTGELFF.

There are many counts of this clonotype. This chain connects TRBV4-3 to TRBJ2-7, with TRBD1 identical over 9 bases. Germline lookup yields CDR1 LGHNA and CDR2 YSLEER. V lost 4 bases, J lost 6 bases, and 13 bases stayed unmatched. This CDR3 is built from 16 residues. The CDR3 region has the DNA TGCGCCAGCAGCCGCGAGAACAGGGGGCTTTTTTCCGAGCAGTACTTC. Its protein is CASSRENRGLFSEQYF.

The chain links TRBV19 to TRBJ2-2, with unresolved D. The CDR3 consists of 16 residues. Per the germline V gene, CDR1 is LNHDA and CDR2 is SQIVND (reference sequence). Trimming removed 4 bases from V and 0 bases from J, with 12 bases in between. The CDR3 sequence: CASSTSRRPNTGELFF. The CDR3 DNA sequence: TGTGCCAGTAGTACGTCACGGCGGCCGAACACCGGGGAGCTGTTTTTT.

This clonotype was counted many times. This chain joins TRBV20-1 and TRBJ2-7; TRBD1 matches 7 bases. V shed 3 bases, J shed 1 base, and the junction held 6 bases outside the gene matches. This CDR3 region has 14 residues. In germline, CDR1 is DFQATT, CDR2 SNEGSKA (reference sequence). The CDR3 reads CSARPSGQSYEQYF. CDR3 coding DNA: TGCAGTGCTAGGCCCTCGGGACAGTCCTACGAGCAGTACTTC.

In its sample, this clonotype was seen many times. The chain joins TRBV7-6 to TRBJ2-7; D possibly corresponds to TRBD1 (5 bases). CDR1 SGHVS and CDR2 FNYEAQ come from the germline V gene. Trimming removed 5 bases at V and 0 bases at J, with 11 bases between. The CDR3 runs to 14 residues. The DNA of the CDR3 is TGTGCCAGCAGCGCGGCAACAGGCTCCTACGAGCAGTACTTC. Protein: CASSAATGSYEQYF.

V is TRBV20-1 and J is TRBJ2-7; D ambiguous. V shed 5 bases and J shed 2 bases, with 10 bases lying between them. From germline, CDR1 is DFQATT and CDR2 SNEGSKA (reference sequence). CDR3 length: 12 amino acids. CDR3 bases: TGCAGTGCTGCGGACGGAACCTACGAGCAGTACTTC. It specifies CSAADGTYEQYF.